This T cell receptor beta chain derives from a study of control samples from healthy donors and cancer patients. This clone was observed a single time. The table came from immunoSEQ multiplex PCR; TCRdb's copy has only in-frame clones and leaves some out. The sample has fewer than 130,000 clones; approximately 87% are singletons. This clonotype originated in an older woman with lung cancer. The sequencing input was PBMCs.

The CDR3 here is CASSSTGNPAYGYTF. The CDR3 DNA reads TGTGCCAGCAGTTCAACAGGCAACCCTGCTTATGGCTACACCTTC. This chain connects TRBV2 to TRBJ1-2; a weak D match, TRBD1 (5 bases). Trimming removed 5 bases from V and 5 bases from J, with 18 bases in between. The CDR3 runs 15 residues. CDR1 SNHLY and CDR2 FYNNEI come from the germline V gene.